This TCR beta chain is from a study of blood T cell repertoires in COVID-19. Study summary: Samples representing acute and convalescent COVID-19 were sourced from the United States, Italy and Spain.

This CDR3 comprises 13 residues. Looked up from germline, CDR1 is SGHTA and CDR2 is FQGTGA. Trimming removed 6 bases at V and 4 bases at J, with 9 bases between. Patients in Seattle were enrolled during active infection, then followed longitudinally. The protocol was immunoSEQ multiplex PCR, while the TCRdb copy is restricted to in-frame clones and leaves out a portion. The sample lists 200,000 to 300,000 clones; 92% were seen once. The sequence was collected from a man between 25 and 39 years old with COVID-19, enrolled during active disease. This chain connects TRBV7-3 to TRBJ2-2; the D gene is possibly TRBD1 (5 bases). The source material was peripheral blood. The CDR3 sequence: CASSYDSTGELFF. Written as DNA, the CDR3 is TGTGCCAGCAGTTACGACAGCACCGGGGAGCTGTTTTTT.